This paragraph reports one TCR beta chain. What this receptor recognizes is not known. Base-call qualities are not available, and no considerably larger clone is one nucleotide away. Libraries came from the immunoSEQ multiplex PCR assay. For the multiplex PCR, a mixture combining 60 forward primers for TCR Vbeta segments and 13 reverse primers for TCR Jbeta segments was used. A multiplex PCR assay on genomic DNA amplified the CDR3 region of rearranged TCR beta genes. The Illumina HiSeq System was used to sequence the amplified TCR beta libraries as 87-base-pair reads. The authors processed their data as follows. Across the 670 or so repertoires, a later analysis counted roughly 84 million unique TCR beta chains, approximately 10 million of which were shared by at least two donors. To remove PCR and sequencing errors, raw reads were error-corrected and collapsed into unique sequences using a nearest-neighbor algorithm that merged closely related sequences. CDR3 sequences were aligned to IMGT reference sequences to assign V, D and J gene segments. Each retained sequence needed at least a six-nucleotide match to both a V gene segment and a J gene segment. Rearrangements were called productive when the CDR3 lacked stop codons and stayed in frame with V and J; all others were non-productive. Following IMGT convention, CDR3 was defined as the stretch from the second conserved V-encoded cysteine to the conserved J-encoded phenylalanine. In an earlier analysis of roughly 610 of the donors, sequences lacking an unambiguous match to a single V gene segment were excluded. In an earlier analysis of some 590 of the donors, V segments were called functional above 56.7% productive rearrangements and were called segregating when the between-donor standard deviation exceeded 5%. A statistical classification framework was built for diagnosing cytomegalovirus status from the catalog of TCR beta chain sequences. V and J gene assignment, in a later analysis, came from comparing TCR nucleotide sequences with IMGT/GENE-DB human TR gene sequences. A later analysis assigned CDR3 sequences and most-parsimonious VDJ recombination scenarios with the TCRdist pipeline. In a later analysis, every TCR beta chain was defined by the combination of its CDR3 amino acid sequence and its V-gene family, and reads without a unique V-gene family were dropped. A later analysis removed roughly 590 highly shared, low-generation-probability nucleotide sequences to deal with suspected cross-contamination and a sequencing artifact. In a later analysis, a clonal expansion index was calculated for each public chain from normalized within-repertoire ranks of inferred template counts. Generation probabilities in a later analysis came from a VDJ recombination model fitted to out-of-frame rearrangements, and those results were checked against IGoR. A later analysis scored TCR-TCR, TCR-HLA and TCR-CMV co-occurrence with hypergeometric tests, applying a repertoire-size bias correction to TCR pairs. To estimate false discovery rates, a later analysis permuted the HLA or CMV assignments 20 times. In a later analysis, co-occurring TCRs were grouped using DBSCAN, with TCRdist sequence similarity added in when clustering inside HLA-allele-positive subsets. Repertoires with fewer than 30,000 or more than 120,000 public chains were left out of co-occurrence clustering, as were roughly five repertoires with anomalous nucleotide sharing. TCRdb obtained this table from immuneACCESS and retained in-frame rearrangements with V and J assigned. These tables miss some clones; where compared with another copy, unresolved V genes account for less than half of the shortfall, and the remainder is unexplained. That table gives V, J and clone size, and the DNA gave D and trimming. Recorded for this sample are under 200,000 clones; roughly 80% of them occurred a single time. The ten largest account for 2% to 3% of the sample.

The germline V gene provides CDR1 SGHTA and CDR2 FQGTGA. V drops 5 bases and J drops 5 bases, leaving 12 bases in between. Spanning cysteine to phenylalanine, the CDR3 consists of 13 amino acids. Only the CDR3 portion is preserved as DNA: 39 bases, with reading frame beginning at the first base. The data originate from a study of cytomegalovirus exposure and HLA in healthy donors (dated by TCRdb to 2015 to 2018). Background for the entire study: An earlier analysis of approximately 640 of the donors reported 250 to 300 Gb of sequence data and roughly 110 million unique TCR beta sequences from about 179 million T cells. Typing coverage differed by locus: A, B, C, DRB1 and DQB1 were typed in about 629-640 donors, DQA1 in roughly 510, DPA1 in some 570, and DPB1 in just under 480. Of the roughly 410 genotyped donors, approximately 80% were placed in the genetic ancestry cluster associated with self-reported Caucasian donors. Every discovery cohort repertoire had been produced on one sequencing platform. Donor age, sex, ethnicity and CMV serostatus were compiled alongside the repertoire data. The study combined high-throughput TCR immunosequencing, statistical association of individual TCRs with disease status, and machine learning to predict cytomegalovirus infection status. Rather than using new phenotypic data, the later analysis identified candidate immune exposures from TCR beta sequences and from how often those sequences occurred across donors. In a later genetic analysis, genome-wide SNP genotypes for about three fifths of the roughly 670 donors were used, and that subset was treated as a discovery cohort. The study aimed to test whether signatures of past pathogen exposure could be identified by cataloging public T cell receptors. Around 330 gigabases of sequencing data and around 85 million unique TCR sequences made up an early release that covered approximately 620 HLA-typed donors. On average, roughly 240,000 unique TCR beta nucleotide sequences were sequenced per donor among roughly 430 genotyped donors of the cohort, with roughly a sixth of those sequences being non-productive. To decide whether each TCR beta V gene segment behaved as functional or pseudogenic, an earlier analysis of fewer than 750 of the donors relied on high-throughput TCR beta sequencing. Because of strong linkage in the cohort, five DR-DQ haplotypes were treated as single units for association and clustering. The T cell repertoires of under 700 subjects were profiled by immunosequencing and related to cytomegalovirus serostatus. Besides the first cohort of approximately 670 subjects, a separate validation cohort made up of 90 to 150 different subjects was used. HLA typing included class I and class II loci at four-digit resolution. A later analysis re-examined previously published TCR beta repertoires from hundreds of donors and added high-resolution HLA genotyping to investigate patterns of TCR occurrence. The full study reports these points: In vitro tests confirmed that a few of the cytomegalovirus-associated TCR beta chains recognize cytomegalovirus antigens. Compared with the roughly 700-donor mean, donors in an Asian-associated ancestry cluster had fewer N-insertions in productive TCRs, according to a later genetic analysis. While some public TCRs were present in many individuals, most TCR sequences turned up only very rarely across donors. The only immune exposure information available for the cohort was CMV serostatus. Compared with equally common non-associated chains, HLA-associated TCR beta chains in a later analysis were more clonally expanded and had lower generation probabilities. When HLA alleles, especially DR and DQ, strongly co-occurred, attributing TCR associations to individual alleles was difficult. Correlated functional status among segregating V segments might be attributable to linkage disequilibrium, but an unknown experimental factor could not be ruled out. A group of highly shared sequence variants was considered likely to be a technical artifact of the sequencing pipeline. According to a later analysis, parvovirus B19, influenza, CMV and Epstein-Barr virus appeared linked to several top co-occurrence clusters. In a later genetic analysis, a missense DCLRE1C variant was associated with V-gene and J-gene trimming of TCR beta chains, and the association was replicated in an independent cohort. The authors suggested that the approach could potentially be extended to other disease states and immunological phenotypes. The study gave a list of under 200 TCR beta chains associated with cytomegalovirus. Because some donors lacked HLA typing at each locus, the association tests relied only on the typed subset. The classifier was reported to diagnose cytomegalovirus status with high specificity and sensitivity in both the original and validation cohorts. Sequencing depth was assumed to be roughly uniform across donors in the presence/absence analyses, though that assumption may not hold. A further reported finding was that TCR beta sequences accurately predicted the HLA-A and HLA-B alleles for most subjects in the first cohort. Only TCR beta chains were sequenced in this cohort, and the absence of alpha or paired-chain data limited detectable features. In a later analysis, TCR association rates were found to vary across HLA loci, with the most associated TCRs seen for DRB1 alleles and the fewest for HLA-C alleles. In an earlier analysis of 587 of the donors, most TCR beta V segments appeared in productive rearrangements about 87% or about 30% of the time, broadly matching IMGT annotations. According to a later analysis, most CMV-associated TCR beta chains appeared to be HLA-restricted, and the HLA associations seemed to be driven largely by CMV exposure. At a false discovery rate of 0.05, a later analysis linked roughly 17,000 TCR beta sequences to specific HLA alleles. The 87-base-pair reads could not distinguish some IMGT-functional V segments, including TRBV6-2 and TRBV6-3, so those segments were excluded. Around 16 rarely observed V segments, including chromosome 9 orphons, were excluded from the earlier analysis of about 600 of the donors because counts were too low.

In total, roughly 710 healthy bone marrow donors made up the cohort. At the time of sampling, every cohort member was nominally healthy, though immune exposures that went unrecorded were likely present. The donor was CMV seropositive and belonged to the group of 250 to 350 seropositive cohort members. A peripheral blood sample was provided by each donor, and peripheral blood mononuclear cells were used for TCR beta sequencing. Genomic DNA was extracted from the blood cell samples with the Qiagen DNeasy Blood Extraction Kit. The sequenced sample consisted of PBMCs. The sequence is built from TRBV7-3 and TRBJ2-5; a tentative D match to TRBD1 spans 6 bases. This sequence was found in a woman between 45 and 65 years old in good health and CMV-seropositive. Here the CDR3 is given as CASSPGQYETQYF. The nucleotide sequence reads as follows: TGTGCCAGCAGCCCCGGACAGTACGAGACCCAGTACTTC.